This T cell receptor beta chain was sequenced in a study of blood T cells in healthy people across ages (dated by TCRdb to between 2014 and 2017). Describing the broader study: In model experiments, roughly one uniquely barcoded TCR beta cDNA molecule per two T cells was captured by template switching. The study analyzed two additional independent replicas of 1 million unique cDNA reads from the same blood draw for two donors, one aged 18 to 30 and one aged 80 or older. To avoid experimental bias, donors of different ages were randomly spread across the sequencing lanes. Using deep sequencing normalized with unique cDNA molecular identifiers, the study measured how TCR beta repertoire diversity changes with age. The donors were divided into four age groups: young (average 16 years), middle-aged (around 37), aged (approximately 62) and long-lived (roughly 82).

Regarding this clonotype: Its antigen has not been determined. Nothing much larger sits one base from this clone, and base qualities are not available.

The 39 donors, aged roughly 6 to 100 years, were systemically healthy Caucasian individuals from Russia. Ten milliliters of peripheral blood were collected from each donor into EDTA-treated Vacutainer tubes. PBMCs were isolated by Ficoll-Paque density-gradient centrifugation, with at least 7 million obtained per sample. Total RNA, at least 6 micrograms per sample, was extracted from PBMCs with Trizol reagent. Naive CD45RAhigh/CD27high T cell percentages were measured by flow cytometry on a PBMC aliquot from every donor. Overall study outcomes, separate from this receptor: Compared with the aged group, the long-lived group had more naive CD4+ T cells, fewer expanded clones and increased TCR diversity, suggesting age selection. Observed TCR beta diversity correlated strongly with the percentage of naive T cells measured by flow cytometry. Donor CMV infection status was unknown, potentially confounding age-related changes in expanded clonotypes. As age increased, observed TCR beta diversity per million T cells dropped in a roughly linear way, and a significant reduction was already evident by age 40. Total diversity estimates from one million sequenced T cells were considered lower bounds and underestimates. Since profiling was done on bulk unsorted PBMCs, naive and antigen-experienced compartments could not be conclusively compared.

As encoded in the germline V gene (reference sequence), CDR1 is GTSNPN while CDR2 is SVGIG. V gives up 4 bases and J gives up 5 bases, and the segment between their germline ends measures 18 bases. Its CDR3 holds 15 amino acids, cysteine through phenylalanine. Of the read, only the CDR3 DNA is kept; its 45 bases are in frame from base 1. The library was built by means of 5' RACE. The instrument given in TCRdb is Illumina HiSeq 2500. A second PCR of about 6 to 12 cycles was performed with a sample-barcoded 5' primer and a J-beta primer mix. A unique molecular identifier was introduced onto each TCR beta cDNA molecule by a template-switch 5' adaptor carrying 12 random nucleotides. Each sample yielded at least 3 million CDR3-containing paired-end reads. All of the RNA was converted into first-strand cDNA using the Mint cDNA synthesis kit, with a TRBC-specific oligonucleotide serving as the primer. All cDNA was treated with uracil-DNA glycosylase and then went through a first 18-cycle PCR with the universal primers M1SS and BC2_uni_R. From the authors' description of their analysis: Each sample was normalized by randomly selecting 1 million high-quality reads, each carrying a distinct molecular identifier. Reads with shared molecular identifiers were discarded instead of being binned into consensus sequences. MiTCR, set to a Q25 quality threshold and the strictest error-elimination algorithm, was used for CDR3 identification, clonotype clustering and error correction. A nonparametric unseen species model with Euler transformation was used to estimate a lower bound on total TCR beta diversity. The public reads were reprocessed in TCRdb via fastp at Q25 and MiXCR, keeping in-frame beta chains. Every distinct CDR3 protein forms one entry, paired with its most common genes and DNA. The V and J calls shown here were made by TCRdb, not taken from the authors' results. The sample table lists just under 900,000 distinct CDR3 sequences, 29% of them with a count of one. The ten largest clones capture 17% of the sample.

The V gene is TRBV30 and the J gene is TRBJ2-1; the D region possibly corresponds to TRBD2 (5 bases align). This receptor was taken from a woman older than 75 in good health. The sample was blood. The CDR3 protein is CAWTYPEAANNEQFF. The sequenced DNA is TGTGCCTGGACTTACCCGGAGGCAGCTAACAATGAGCAGTTCTTC.